Below, 8 T cell receptor beta chains from the same sample are listed, as sequenced in a study of blood T cell repertoires in COVID-19. This table comes from immunoSEQ multiplex PCR, and its TCRdb copy is limited to in-frame clones, with some not included. The sample records under 250,000 clones, about 85% being singletons. The sequencing input was peripheral blood. These receptors all come from a man between 50 and 59 years old who had recovered from COVID-19.

The gene calls are TRBV7-8 and TRBJ1-4; 8 positions match TRBD1. Germline values: CDR1 SGHVS, CDR2 FQNEAQ. The CDR3 covers 14 residues. V lost 5 bases to trimming and J lost 7 bases; unmatched junction nucleotides: 6. The CDR3 reads CASSRTGNFEKLFF. CDR3 sequence (DNA): TGTGCCAGCAGCCGGACAGGGAATTTTGAAAAACTGTTTTTT.

This chain links TRBV7-9 with TRBJ2-1; TRBD1 agrees at 7 bases. After removal of 6 bases from V and 0 bases from J, the junction contained 5 bases not matched to a gene. This CDR3 is built from 15 residues. Germline CDR1 and CDR2: SEHNR and FQNEAQ (reference sequence). The CDR3 reads CASSNRDSSYNEQFF. CDR3 coding DNA: TGTGCCAGCAGTAATAGGGACAGCTCCTACAATGAGCAGTTCTTC.

This chain joins TRBV19 and TRBJ2-7, with 7 bases fitting TRBD2. CDR3 length equals 15 residues. In germline, CDR1 is LNHDA, CDR2 SQIVND (reference sequence). V lost 4 bases and J lost 0; bases outside the gene matches: 6. Here the CDR3 reads CASSTFRGSSYEQYF. The CDR3 region has the DNA TGTGCCAGTAGTACCTTCCGCGGGAGCTCCTACGAGCAGTACTTC.

CDR3 sequence: CASSLRGWPEQFF. The CDR3 DNA reads as TGTGCCAGCAGTTTACGGGGATGGCCTGAGCAGTTCTTC. V and J are TRBV27 and TRBJ2-1; D is possibly TRBD2 (5 bases). The V and J ends lost 2 bases and 9 bases respectively, with 11 bases between them. The CDR3 has 13 residues. Germline V CDR1 and CDR2: MNHEY, SMNVEV (reference sequence).

The chain is built from TRBV5-8 and TRBJ2-1, with 8 bases lining up with TRBD1. The germline V gene encodes CDR1 SGHTS and CDR2 YDEGEE. The V segment lost 4 bases and the J segment 12 bases; nucleotides outside the gene matches: 15. The CDR3 spans 15 residues. In DNA form, the CDR3 reads TGTGCCAGCAGCAAGAAGTACCCAACAGGGGGTCGGCAGTTCTTC. It encodes CASSKKYPTGGRQFF.

This sequence joins TRBV5-1 and TRBJ2-3, with a tentative D call TRBD2 (6 bases). Trimming took off 3 bases at V and 0 bases at J, with 14 bases between the two ends. Per germline, CDR1 SGHRS and CDR2 YFSETQ. This CDR3 comprises 16 residues. The CDR3: CASSWGDSTSTDTQYF. CDR3 coding DNA: TGCGCCAGCAGCTGGGGGGACTCCACTAGCACAGATACGCAGTATTTT. The variable domain in full, completed from reference TRBV5-1 and TRBJ2-3, reads KAGVTQTPRYLIKTRGQQVTLSCSPISGHRSVSWYQQTPGQGLQFLFEYFSETQRNKGNFPGRFSGRQFSNSRSEMNVSTLELGDSALYLCASSWGDSTSTDTQYFGPGTRLTVL.

The CDR3 region has the DNA TGCAGCGTTGTCTCGGGGACTAGCGGGCGATCCTACGAGCAGTACTTC. It specifies CSVVSGTSGRSYEQYF. The chain couples TRBV29-1 to TRBJ2-7; 12 bases map to TRBD2. This CDR3 comprises 16 residues. Germline assignment: CDR1 SQVTM and CDR2 ANQGSEA. Losses at the gene ends were 4 bases for V and 1 base for J; bases not matched to a gene: 8.

This clone was seen just once. The rearrangement joins TRBV7-9 to TRBJ2-3; D is unresolved. This CDR3 contains 16 residues. Germline-derived CDR1 and CDR2 are SEHNR and FQNEAQ (reference sequence). Between the trimmed V and J ends, which lost 3 bases and 0 bases, there was a span of 13 bases. Written as DNA, the CDR3 is TGTGCCAGCAGCTTCTCGCGCCCCTCTAGCACAGATACGCAGTATTTT. Encoded protein: CASSFSRPSSTDTQYF.